This record concerns one T cell receptor beta chain sequence. Its antigen is unidentified. Germline CDR1 and CDR2: LNHDA and SQIVND (reference sequence). The V segment lost 5 bases and the J segment 6 bases; nucleotides outside the gene matches: 12. This CDR3 contains 15 residues. The data derive from a study of type 1 regulatory T cells. On the study more broadly: T-allo10 is a Tr1-enriched, alloantigen-specific CD4 T cell product made in vitro.

Graft donor-derived T-allo10 cells were described as host-alloantigen-specific, anergic, and alloantigen-specifically suppressive. TCRdb re-analysed the reads in MiXCR, keeping a single row per CDR3 protein. The sample holds tens of thousands of distinct CDR3 sequences, over 55% seen once. This chain connects TRBV19 to TRBJ1-2; 7 nucleotides line up with TRBD1. This sequence was found in a human donor in good health. The sample was cultured T cells, either the whole culture or a sorted T cell fraction (not recorded which). Subset defined: Tr1-enriched cell product generated in vitro against host alloantigens. DNA of the CDR3: TGTGCCAGTAGTCCCGGGGGACAGATGATGAATGGCTACACCTTC. Encoded protein: CASSPGGQMMNGYTF.